The clone carrying this T cell receptor (beta chain) has just one count. As yet, its antigen is unknown. The sample is drawn from a study of regulatory T cells. Findings and caveats of the study: In CD3G-deficient patients, conventional CD4+ T cells were enriched for hydrophobic CDR3 residues at positions 6 and 7.

Germline V gene lookup returns CDR1 SGHRS and CDR2 YFSETQ. The CDR3 consists of 15 residues. The V gene end was trimmed by 4 bases and the J gene end by 4 bases; junction bases not matched to a gene: 3. Primers: 52 TRBV forward and 13 TRBJ reverse. TCRdb's copy holds only in-frame clones and misses some; the assay was immunoSEQ multiplex PCR. The top ten clones hold 0.75% to 1% of a sample with about 34,000 clones, 93% of them seen once. This chain links TRBV5-1 with TRBJ2-5; 14 nucleotides match TRBD2. The clonotype originates from a child aged 2 to 10 with CD3G deficiency. The sample was conventional CD4+ T cells sorted from blood. The chain's CDR3 is CASSMGTSGRETQYF. In nucleotides, the CDR3 is TGCGCCAGCAGCATGGGGACTAGCGGGAGAGAGACCCAGTACTTC.